A single sample is the source of the 27 T cell receptor beta chains below, sequenced in a study of tumor-infiltrating lymphocytes in primary liver carcinoma. The input was around 0.5 ug total RNA; TCR beta cDNA was made from it with a constant-region primer. Each TCR beta library was derived from three nested multiplex PCR rounds that employed slightly modified ARM-PCR. Amplification in the first two PCR rounds was performed using TRBV1-TRBV30 forward primers and a C-beta reverse primer for roughly 9 cycles each. TCRdb re-called the multiplex PCR reads with MiXCR, one entry per CDR3 protein. The sample yields tens of thousands of distinct CDR3 sequences, about 71% seen once. Each 20-30 mg portion of unsorted bulk tissue served as the source for co-extraction of RNA and DNA. Material: liver tumor tissue from sampling region 4. Sample subset: tumor region T4, right-lateral pole. The receptors stem from a man aged 35 to 55 with primary liver carcinoma and hepatitis B virus infection.

This clonotype was detected ten times or more. The chain is built from TRBV24-1 and TRBJ1-1; 9 nucleotides match TRBD1. The CDR3 is 15 amino acids. The J segment lost 2 bases and the V segment lost 6 bases, leaving 6 bases of the junction unmatched. Germline V lookup: CDR1 KGHDR, CDR2 SFDVKD. The CDR3 loop is CATSTGQGYNTEAFF. CDR3 DNA sequence: TGTGCCACCAGTACGGGACAGGGATACAACACTGAAGCTTTCTTT.

Comments on this clonotype: One end of the junction is discordant with germline, which a read error may explain. This chain joins TRBV29-1 and TRBJ2-7; TRBD2 might be the D (5 bases). CDR3 length: 12 residues. Per germline, CDR1 SQVTM and CDR2 ANQGSEA. The CDR3 bases are TGCACCGTTAAGGCTGAGGGCATCGAGCAGTACTTC. As protein: CTVKAEGIEQYF.

As concerns this clonotype: Compared with germline, one end of the junction differs, possibly owing to a read error. The V call is TRBV6-5, the J call TRBJ2-6, with D tentatively TRBD2 (5 bases). The V gene's germline CDR1 is MNHEY and CDR2 SVGAGI. This CDR3 is 13 amino acids long. CDR3 nucleotide sequence: TGTGCCAGCACCGAGTGGGAGACCAATGTCCTGACTTTC. Protein product: CASTEWETNVLTF.

Concerning this clonotype itself: A read error may account for a junction end that differs from germline. The chain couples TRBV4-1 to TRBJ1-2; TRBD1 matches 8 bases. The CDR3 runs to 14 residues. The germline gives CDR1 MGHRA, CDR2 YSYEKL. CDR3 sequence: CTSSLGDRNYGYTF. The DNA of the CDR3 is TGCACCAGCAGCCTGGGGGACAGGAACTATGGCTACACCTTC.

In its sample, this clonotype was seen many times. The chain recombines TRBV11-2 with TRBJ2-7; TRBD1 is a possible D gene (5 bases). Trimming pared 7 bases from V and 7 bases from J, leaving 11 bases between. The CDR3 is made up of 11 amino acids. Germline V gives CDR1 SGHAT, CDR2 FQNNGV. The CDR3: CASTKGVEQYF. CDR3 bases: TGTGCCAGCACAAAAGGGGTTGAGCAGTACTTC.

The chain employs TRBV12-3 or TRBV12-4 and TRBJ2-3, with 10 bases fitting TRBD2. V gave up 1 base and J gave up 11 bases; unmatched junction bases: 12. There are 16 residues in the CDR3. The CDR3 DNA reads as TGTGCCAGCAGTTTAGATTCTAGCGGGAGTACAGATGTGCAGTATTTT. This codes for CASSLDSSGSTDVQYF.

In regard to this clonotype: A junction boundary mismatches the germline segment, possibly from a read error. This rearrangement joins TRBV4-1 to TRBJ2-7; TRBD2 matches 10 bases. CDR1 and CDR2 (germline): MGHRA, YSYEKL. The CDR3 sequence is 15 residues long. This chain's CDR3 is CPSTPGTSGAYEQYF. The DNA for the CDR3 is TGCCCCAGCACGCCGGGAACTAGCGGGGCCTACGAGCAGTACTTC.

Turning to this clonotype: The junction departs from the called germline gene at one end, perhaps through a read error. CDR3 region: CARSLGNRGLYGYTF. In DNA, the CDR3 is TGTGCCAGGAGCTTGGGGAACCGAGGGCTGTATGGCTACACCTTC. The chain has TRBV11-1 and TRBJ1-2, with D unclear. The CDR3 runs 15 residues. In germline, CDR1 is SGHAT, CDR2 FQDESV (reference sequence).

Notes on this clonotype: Sequence at one end of the junction differs from germline and may be a read error. This chain joins TRBV28 and TRBJ1-2; TRBD1 is a possible D gene (6 bases). Germline V gene data show CDR1 as MDHEN and CDR2 as SYDVKM. This CDR3 contains 16 residues. The CDR3 coding sequence is TGTGCCAGCAGCCAGGGGAGCAGCACTTCTAACTATGACTACACCTTC. Protein: CASSQGSSTSNYDYTF.

A note on this clonotype: One end of the junction fails to match germline, which may point to a read error. V and J are TRBV9 and TRBJ1-4; D call uncertain. The germline V gene has CDR1 SGDLS and CDR2 YYNGEE. The CDR3 consists of 14 residues. The CDR3 DNA sequence: TGTGCCAGCAGCGTGGACTTGGCTAATGAAAAACTGCTTTTT. This codes for CASSVDLANEKLLF.

This clonotype showed up many times. The rearrangement links TRBV4-3 to TRBJ2-7; 7 nucleotides align to TRBD1. Germline V gene lookup returns CDR1 LGHNA and CDR2 YSLEER. This CDR3 contains 13 residues. V shed 4 bases, J shed 4 bases, and the junction held 4 bases outside the gene matches. CDR3 region: CASSRETGYEQYF. The CDR3 DNA sequence: TGCGCCAGCAGCCGGGAGACAGGGTACGAGCAGTACTTC.

Of note for this clonotype: No conserved phenylalanine or tryptophan ends this CDR3, so it is likely a read error. The chain joins TRBV6-5 to TRBJ2-5, with 7 bases fitting TRBD2. Germline lookup yields CDR1 MNHEY and CDR2 SVGAGI. There are 15 residues in the CDR3. The DNA for the CDR3 is TGTGCCAGCAGTTACTCGACCAGCGGGGAGGAGACTCAGTACTTA. Translation: CASSYSTSGEETQYL.

In the case of this clonotype: This clone may be a read error of a much larger clone one base away. This chain connects TRBV4-2 to TRBJ2-1; possibly TRBD2 for D (5 bases). The germline CDR1 and CDR2 sequences are LGHNA and YNFKEQ. The CDR3 has 15 amino acids. CDR3 residues: CASSQGSGSYNERFF. CDR3 bases: TGTGCCAGCAGCCAAGGCAGCGGCTCCTACAATGAGCGGTTCTTC.

Details on this clonotype: A much more abundant neighbour one base away suggests this may be a read error. The rearrangement joins TRBV28 to TRBJ2-5; 7 bases align to TRBD1. Germline V gives CDR1 MDHEN, CDR2 SYDVKM. The V gene end was trimmed by 5 bases and the J gene end by 5 bases; junction bases not matched to a gene: 8. CDR3 length: 14 amino acids. The CDR3, as DNA: TGTGCCAGCAGTCCGGGACAGTCAGGCGAGACCCAGTACTTC. Translated, it gives CASSPGQSGETQYF.

The CDR3 spells CTCSDATGPQETQYF. The CDR3 bases are TGTACCTGCAGCGACGCGACAGGCCCCCAAGAGACCCAGTACTTC. J is TRBJ2-5 and V is TRBV5-4, with a possible D match to TRBD1 (6 bases). Germline CDR1 is SGHNT and CDR2 is YYREEE (reference sequence). The CDR3 consists of 15 residues.

The table lists this clonotype with many counts. The chain joins TRBV29-1 to TRBJ2-3, with D perhaps being TRBD1 or TRBD2 (5 bases each). CDR1 SQVTM and CDR2 ANQGSEA come from the germline V gene. The CDR3 has 14 residues. Trimming pared 5 bases from V and 7 bases from J, leaving 19 bases between. CDR3 residues: CSVSGTAQRNTQYF. CDR3 coding DNA: TGCAGCGTTTCCGGGACGGCCCAAAGAAATACGCAGTATTTT.

As for this clonotype: The junction departs from the called germline gene at one end, perhaps through a read error. The chain uses TRBV6-1 and TRBJ2-1; D may be TRBD1 (6 bases). CDR1 MNHNS and CDR2 SASEGT come from the germline V gene. This CDR3 comprises 13 residues. The CDR3 bases are TGTGCTAGCAGTGAACAGGGCCACAATGAGCACTTCTTC. Translated: CASSEQGHNEHFF.

On this clonotype itself: Its ends do not fully match the called genes, so a read error is possible. The rearrangement joins TRBV28 to TRBJ2-5; TRBD1 is a possible D gene (6 bases). The V gene's germline CDR1 is MDHEN and CDR2 SYDVKM. The CDR3 runs to 14 residues. CDR3 residues: CASSSFDRRGTQYF. DNA for the CDR3: TGCGCCAGCAGTTCCTTTGACAGGCGTGGGACCCAGTACTTC.

This clonotype appeared a single time. A read error may produce the germline difference seen at one junction end. The chain joins TRBV6-1 to TRBJ2-3; D call uncertain. The CDR3 has 15 amino acids. The germline gives CDR1 MNHNS, CDR2 SASEGT. The CDR3 sequence: CASSGGSQPADTQYF. CDR3 sequence (DNA): TGTGCCAGCAGTGGCGGCAGTCAACCCGCAGATACGCAGTATTTC.

Comments on this clonotype: This likely comes from a read error, as the CDR3 has no conserved phenylalanine or tryptophan at its end. The V gene is TRBV10-3, the J gene TRBJ2-7, with 11 bases identical to TRBD2. Trimming cost V 7 bases and J 0 bases; bases outside gene matches: 17. The CDR3 runs 19 residues. The germline V gene encodes CDR1 ENHRY and CDR2 SYGVKD. In DNA, the CDR3 is TGTGCCATCATCAAACGATCGGGATTAGCGGGAGGGTTCTCCTACGAGCAGTACTAC. This sequence encodes CAIIKRSGLAGGFSYEQYY.

As to this clonotype: An end of the junction differs from the germline gene, which may be a read error. V usage is TRBV4-2 and J usage is TRBJ2-1, with 10 positions matching TRBD1. CDR1 is LGHNA and CDR2 is YNFKEQ in the germline V gene. This CDR3 has 16 amino acids. CDR3 in amino acids: CVSSHAGGQGNNEQFF. In nucleotides, the CDR3 is TGCGTCAGCAGCCACGCCGGGGGACAGGGGAACAATGAGCAGTTCTTC.

With respect to this clonotype: At one end the junction does not follow the germline gene, possibly because of a read error. The rearrangement uses TRBV11-2 and TRBJ1-1; tentatively, D is TRBD1 (5 bases). This CDR3 region has 14 residues. The germline V gene has CDR1 SGHAT and CDR2 FQNNGV. The CDR3 DNA reads as TGTACCAGCACAGGTGGTAGGGTGAGCACTGAAGCTTTCTTT. It codes for CTSTGGRVSTEAFF.

Points on this clonotype: The junction shows a germline mismatch at one end, possibly a read error. This chain connects TRBV6-5 to TRBJ1-6, with D possibly being TRBD1 (5 bases). Germline CDR1 is MNHEY and CDR2 is SVGAGI. The CDR3 is 13 amino acids. The DNA for the CDR3 is TGTACCAGTATCGAATCCGGGGGGAGCCAACCCCACTTT. Protein: CTSIESGGSQPHF.

Regarding this clonotype: An end of the junction does not agree with germline; a read error may underlie this. The rearrangement links TRBV7-8 to TRBJ2-7; D is undetermined. Germline-derived CDR1 and CDR2 are SGHVS and FQNEAQ. There are 11 residues in the CDR3. For the CDR3, the DNA is TGTGTCAGCAGCTTACCCTACGAGCAGTACTTC. It yields the protein CVSSLPYEQYF.

Worth noting for this clonotype: The missing conserved phenylalanine or tryptophan at the end of this CDR3 makes a read error likely. The chain is built from TRBV5-6 and TRBJ1-1; no clear D gene. Trimming cost V 1 base and J 5 bases, with 9 bases left between them. This CDR3 is 13 amino acids long. From germline, CDR1 is SGHDT and CDR2 YYEEEE. This chain's CDR3 is CASSLSGRTEAFS. DNA for the CDR3: TGTGCCAGCAGCTTGTCGGGAAGGACTGAAGCTTTCTCT.

This clonotype showed up just a few times. A much more abundant neighbour one base away suggests this may be a read error. CDR3 coding DNA: TGTGCCAGCAGCCGGACACTGGTTTCACTCCTCCGCTTT. Translation gives CASSRTLVSLLRF. The chain couples TRBV11-1 to TRBJ1-6, with D perhaps matching TRBD1 (5 bases). Germline V gene sequence: CDR1 SGHAT, CDR2 FQDESV (reference sequence). The CDR3 covers 13 residues.

Concerning this clonotype: Because the CDR3 is missing its conserved closing phenylalanine or tryptophan, this is likely a read error. This chain uses TRBV6-6 with TRBJ2-3; 8 positions agree with TRBD2. CDR1 MNHNY and CDR2 SVGAGI come from the germline V gene (reference sequence). CDR3 size: 14 residues. Here the CDR3 reads CDSSRTSQGDTQYY. The CDR3 region has the DNA TGTGACAGCAGTCGGACTAGCCAGGGAGATACGCAGTATTAT.